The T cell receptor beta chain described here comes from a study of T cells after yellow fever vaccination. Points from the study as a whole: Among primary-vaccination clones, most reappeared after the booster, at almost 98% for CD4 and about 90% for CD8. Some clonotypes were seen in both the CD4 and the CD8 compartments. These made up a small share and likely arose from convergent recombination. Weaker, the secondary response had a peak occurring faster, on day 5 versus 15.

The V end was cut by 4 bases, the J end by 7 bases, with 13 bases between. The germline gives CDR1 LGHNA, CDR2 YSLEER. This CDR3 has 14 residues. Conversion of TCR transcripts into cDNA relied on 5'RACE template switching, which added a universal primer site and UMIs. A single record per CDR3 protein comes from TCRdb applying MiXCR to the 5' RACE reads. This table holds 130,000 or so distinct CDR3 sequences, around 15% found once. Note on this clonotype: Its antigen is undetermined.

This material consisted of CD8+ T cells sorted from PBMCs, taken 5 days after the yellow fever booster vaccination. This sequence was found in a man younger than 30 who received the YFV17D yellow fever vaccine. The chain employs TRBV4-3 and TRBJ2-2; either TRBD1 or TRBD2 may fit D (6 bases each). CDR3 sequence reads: CASSRWGANGELFF. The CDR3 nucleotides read TGCGCCAGCAGCCGCTGGGGGGCGAACGGGGAGCTGTTTTTT.